One TCR beta chain is described in this entry. What it recognizes is unknown. Germline CDR1 SGHRS, CDR2 YFSETQ. The CDR3 runs 14 residues. J was trimmed by 5 bases and V by 5 bases; bases with no gene match: 8. The data are from a study of cytomegalovirus exposure and HLA in healthy donors. Study-level results: Analysis was carried out at a later point, and it linked a missense DCLRE1C variant to TCR beta V- and J-gene trimming. A prior analysis recorded that most TCR beta V segments were productive about 87% or about 30% of the time.

With 60 Vbeta and 13 Jbeta primers, the PCR was carried out. Original processing methods: Later reanalysis found approximately 76 million unique TCR beta chains, some 10 million of them shared. The method was immunoSEQ multiplex PCR; TCRdb's version includes in-frame clones alone and lacks a portion of them. V and J calls and clone size are those listed in that table; D and trimming were worked out from the DNA. The table has roughly 160,000 clones, roughly 77% seen once. Those who donated were healthy bone marrow donors. Sample: PBMCs. The sequence was collected from a man aged 30 to 45 in good health and CMV-seropositive. The chain recombines TRBV5-1 with TRBJ2-7; 9 positions agree with TRBD1. The DNA of the CDR3 is TGCGCCAGCAGTCCGGGACAGGGCCTCCACGAGCAGTACTTC. The encoded protein is CASSPGQGLHEQYF.